The TCR beta chain under discussion was sequenced for a study of CD8+ T cells in alopecia areata. RNA extraction and reverse transcription yielded cDNA as sequencing template. The data were produced by immunoSEQ multiplex PCR, yet TCRdb's version contains in-frame clones alone and is incomplete. The sample lists 100,000 to 150,000 clones, 49% occurring once. The V end was cut by 5 bases, the J end by 7 bases, with 11 bases between. The CDR3 consists of 12 residues. The germline CDR1 and CDR2 sequences are SQVTM and ANQGSEA. The specimen was CD8+ T cells sorted from blood, collected at week 0. The sequence came from a human donor with alopecia areata. The gene calls are TRBV29-1 and TRBJ2-2, with TRBD1 as a possible D gene (5 bases). The CDR3 protein is CSVLRQHGELFF. DNA for the CDR3: TGCAGCGTTCTTAGACAGCACGGGGAGCTGTTTTTT.